This TCR beta chain appears in the sequencing data of a study of blood T cell repertoires in COVID-19. The protocol was immunoSEQ multiplex PCR, while the TCRdb copy is restricted to in-frame clones and leaves out a portion. Among approximately 70,000 clones listed, 82% were seen once. The receptor was derived from a woman of 80 years or more with acute or convalescent COVID-19. Sequenced material: peripheral blood.

The CDR3 DNA is TGCAGCGTTGAGCGGTCGGGAAAAACTGAAGCTTTCTTT. Protein product: CSVERSGKTEAFF. The chain combines TRBV29-1 with TRBJ1-1; the D is unclear. CDR1 and CDR2 (germline): SQVTM, ANQGSEA. The CDR3 totals 13 residues. Deletions cut 3 bases from V and 5 bases from J, with 13 bases between.